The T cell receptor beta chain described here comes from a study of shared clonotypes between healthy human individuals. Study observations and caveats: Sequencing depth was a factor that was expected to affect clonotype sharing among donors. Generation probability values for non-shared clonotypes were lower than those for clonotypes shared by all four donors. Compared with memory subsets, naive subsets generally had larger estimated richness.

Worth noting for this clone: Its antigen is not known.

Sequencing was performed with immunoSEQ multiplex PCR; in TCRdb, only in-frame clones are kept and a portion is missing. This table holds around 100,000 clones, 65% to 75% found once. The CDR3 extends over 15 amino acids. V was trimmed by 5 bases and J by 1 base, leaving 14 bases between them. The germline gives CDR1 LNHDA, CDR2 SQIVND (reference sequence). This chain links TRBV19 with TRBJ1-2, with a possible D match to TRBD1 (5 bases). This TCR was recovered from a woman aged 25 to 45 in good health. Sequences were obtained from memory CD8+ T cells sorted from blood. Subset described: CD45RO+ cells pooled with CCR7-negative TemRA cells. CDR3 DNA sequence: TGTGCCAGTAGTGTTCGTGGGGGAAGTAACTATGGCTACACCTTC. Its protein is CASSVRGGSNYGYTF.